This entry concerns a single T cell receptor (beta chain). Antigen: not known. This entry is derived from a study of CD8+ T cells in alopecia areata. Turning to the study itself: The investigators scored severity in treated patients by the percentage of affected scalp area. Whole-study results and caveats: Compared with mice, patients displayed less clear TCR sharing, possibly for HLA-related reasons.

This sample's treatment: oral pan-JAK inhibitor, 5-10 mg twice daily. Sequencing templates came from extracted RNA that was reverse transcribed into cDNA. Only in-frame clones appear in the TCRdb table, and some are missing; sequencing was by immunoSEQ multiplex PCR. The sample lists 180,000 or so clones, 58% occurring once. CDR3 length: 13 amino acids. Germline assignment: CDR1 SGHVS and CDR2 FQNEAQ. V shed 7 bases and J 2 bases; nucleotides not matched to a gene: 4. The starting material was CD4+ T cells sorted from blood, obtained at week 24, from a patient treated with tofacitinib. The origin of this receptor is a human donor with alopecia areata. This chain joins TRBV7-8 and TRBJ2-5; 7 nucleotides align to TRBD1. CDR3 loop: CASNRQGQETQYF. CDR3 sequence (DNA): TGTGCCAGCAACAGACAGGGTCAAGAGACCCAGTACTTC.